The T cell receptor beta chain under discussion was sequenced for a study of beta chain features in type 1 diabetes. Of the isolated RNA, all was reverse transcribed, and so the sequenced material was expressed TCRB transcripts. This table comes from immunoSEQ multiplex PCR, and its TCRdb copy is limited to in-frame clones, with some not included. The sample consists of hundreds of thousands of clones, around 9.7% of them appearing once. General study results and limits: Researchers report that Type 1 diabetes patients had moderately but significantly shorter TCRB CDR3s across all four CD4+ subsets.

Comment on this clone: The antigen is unknown.

Sorting that relied on CD45RO/CCR7/CD25/CD127/CD95/CD27 yielded CD4+ naive, central memory, regulatory and stem cell-like memory cells. The material sequenced was central memory CD4+ T cells from blood. This sequence was found in a young man with type 1 diabetes.

DNA of the CDR3: TGCGCCAGCAGCCAAGATGCAGGGAACGAAAAACTGTTTTTT. Protein: CASSQDAGNEKLFF. The chain uses TRBV4-1 and TRBJ1-4; D may be TRBD1 (5 bases). With 0 bases removed from V and 8 bases from J, the gap between germline ends came to 10 bases. Looked up from germline, CDR1 is MGHRA and CDR2 is YSYEKL. The CDR3 sequence is 14 residues long.